This passage covers 23 T cell receptor beta chains from one sample sequenced in a study of blood T cell repertoires in COVID-19. Profiling relied on immunoSEQ multiplex PCR, and the TCRdb table lists in-frame clones only, not all of them. The table includes hundreds of thousands of clones, about 85% detected once. What was sequenced was peripheral blood. These receptors all come from a man younger than 35 with active or convalescent COVID-19.

This chain uses TRBV5-1 with TRBJ2-1; 14 positions match TRBD2. The CDR3 sequence is 18 residues long. With V trimmed by 0 bases and J by 5 bases, 7 bases remained unmatched. Germline CDR1 and CDR2: SGHRS and YFSETQ. The CDR3 loop is CASSLVLPGLAGDNEQFF. The DNA for the CDR3 is TGCGCCAGCAGCTTGGTTCTCCCGGGACTAGCGGGAGACAATGAGCAGTTCTTC.

The rearrangement uses TRBV3-1 (or the pseudogene TRBV3-2) and TRBJ2-2; D unresolved. CDR3 length: 13 amino acids. V lost 0 bases and J 11 bases, leaving 10 bases between the germline ends. Germline-derived CDR1 and CDR2 are LGHDT and YNNKEL (reference sequence). The CDR3 bases are TGTGCCAGCAGCCAAGAAGCGATGTTAGAGCTGTTTTTT. This sequence encodes CASSQEAMLELFF.

The chain uses TRBV19 and TRBJ2-7; D possibly corresponds to TRBD2 (5 bases). With 10 bases removed from V and 2 bases from J, the gap between germline ends came to 15 bases. The length of the CDR3 is 13 residues. Germline CDR1 LNHDA, CDR2 SQIVND (reference sequence). The CDR3 is CATSKPGTYEQYF. CDR3 DNA: TGTGCCACCTCAAAACCGGGGACCTACGAGCAGTACTTC.

This chain joins TRBV9 and TRBJ2-7; TRBD2 agrees at 11 bases. CDR1 and CDR2 (germline): SGDLS, YYNGEE. This CDR3 is built from 14 residues. With 4 bases clipped from V and 7 bases from J, the junction kept 7 bases outside the gene matches. In nucleotides, the CDR3 is TGTGCCAGCAGCCCGACTAGCGGGATTTCTGAGCAGTACTTC. This gives the protein CASSPTSGISEQYF.

V and J are TRBV27 and TRBJ2-1, with 15 bases lining up with TRBD2. Germline-derived CDR1 and CDR2 are MNHEY and SMNVEV (reference sequence). The CDR3 sequence is 19 residues long. V shed 8 bases, J shed 4 bases, and the junction held 15 bases outside the gene matches. In nucleotides, the CDR3 is TGTGCCAGCCAGGGGGGTCCGGGACTAGCGGGAGGTCAATACAATGAGCAGTTCTTC. Its translation is CASQGGPGLAGGQYNEQFF.

This sequence joins TRBV27 and TRBJ2-3, with 7 bases identical to TRBD1. The length of the CDR3 is 12 residues. Trimming took 9 bases from V and 4 from J; bases not matched to a gene: 4. The germline CDR1 and CDR2 sequences are MNHEY and SMNVEV (reference sequence). The CDR3 bases are TGTGCCAGGACCGACAGGGCAGATACGCAGTATTTT. Translated, it gives CARTDRADTQYF.

The genes are TRBV7-2 and TRBJ2-1, with 12 bases aligning to TRBD2. In germline, CDR1 is SGHTA, CDR2 FQGNSA. J was trimmed by 8 bases and V by 1 base; bases with no gene match: 6. The CDR3 is made up of 16 amino acids. The CDR3 is CASSLGLAGGQDEQFF. As DNA, the CDR3 is TGTGCCAGCAGCTTAGGCCTAGCGGGGGGGCAGGATGAGCAGTTCTTC.

The chain recombines TRBV2 with TRBJ2-7; a possible D gene is TRBD1 (6 bases). V dropped 2 bases and J dropped 6 bases, with 17 bases sitting between them. The V gene's germline CDR1 is SNHLY and CDR2 FYNNEI. The CDR3 is made up of 15 amino acids. The chain's CDR3 is CASSEPRWDIREQYF. CDR3 nucleotide sequence: TGTGCCAGCAGTGAACCAAGATGGGACATTCGCGAGCAGTACTTC.

This clone was seen once. This chain joins TRBV11-2 and TRBJ2-7; 7 positions agree with TRBD1. V trimming: 1 base; J trimming: 6 bases; junction bases outside the gene matches: 12. This CDR3 region has 16 residues. CDR1 SGHAT and CDR2 FQNNGV come from the germline V gene. The CDR3 DNA reads as TGTGCCAGCAGCTTAGGATCTACAGGGGTTGGAGGCGAGCAGTACTTC. Amino acids: CASSLGSTGVGGEQYF. Complete variable domain (other parts from reference TRBV11-2 and TRBJ2-7): EAGVAQSPRYKIIEKRQSVAFWCNPISGHATLYWYQQILGQGPKLLIQFQNNGVVDDSQLPKDRFSAERLKGVDSTLKIQPAKLEDSAVYLCASSLGSTGVGGEQYFGPGTRLTVT.

The chain carries TRBV9 and TRBJ1-3; D is unresolved. The CDR3 runs 14 residues. V was clipped by 3 bases and J by 2 bases, with 9 bases between them. Germline V CDR1 and CDR2: SGDLS, YYNGEE. The CDR3 DNA follows: TGTGCCAGCAGCGCGGCGGTTGCTGGAAACACCATATATTTT. Amino acids: CASSAAVAGNTIYF. Full variable domain (outside the CDR3, taken from reference TRBV9 and TRBJ1-3): DSGVTQTPKHLITATGQRVTLRCSPRSGDLSVYWYQQSLDQGLQFLIQYYNGEERAKGNILERFSAQQFPDLHSELNLSSLELGDSALYFCASSAAVAGNTIYFGEGSWLTVV.

The chain is built from TRBV19 and TRBJ2-2; D is perhaps TRBD1 (5 bases). V was clipped by 7 bases and J by 7 bases, with 13 bases between them. CDR1 LNHDA and CDR2 SQIVND come from the germline V gene (reference sequence). The CDR3 is made up of 13 amino acids. CDR3 residues: CASIPAQGGELFF. CDR3 coding DNA: TGTGCCAGTATCCCAGCCCAGGGCGGGGAGCTGTTTTTT.

The genes are TRBV10-3 and TRBJ2-1; 9 positions agree with TRBD1. Germline loops: CDR1 ENHRY, CDR2 SYGVKD. This CDR3 comprises 18 residues. Losses at the gene ends were 8 bases for V and 1 base for J; bases not matched to a gene: 15. This CDR3 reads CAIGGQGSSVRSYNEQFF. CDR3 coding DNA: TGTGCCATCGGGGGACAGGGTTCGTCGGTACGGTCCTACAATGAGCAGTTCTTC.

The chain employs TRBV5-5 and TRBJ2-7; D is unclear. V lost 1 base and J 4 bases, leaving 9 bases between the germline ends. The CDR3 loop spans 13 amino acids. CDR1 and CDR2 from the germline V gene are SGHKS and YYEKEE (reference sequence). The CDR3 spells CASSLSVGYEQYF. The DNA for the CDR3 is TGTGCCAGCAGCTTGAGCGTCGGTTACGAGCAGTACTTC.

This rearrangement joins TRBV28 to TRBJ2-7; D is perhaps TRBD2 (5 bases). Germline CDR1 MDHEN, CDR2 SYDVKM. With 2 bases removed from V and 1 base from J, the gap between germline ends came to 9 bases. The CDR3 totals 14 residues. The CDR3 protein is CASSLSGTSYEQYF. DNA of the CDR3: TGTGCCAGCAGTTTAAGCGGTACATCCTACGAGCAGTACTTC.

This clone was seen a single time. The chain recombines TRBV5-1 with TRBJ1-4, with D uncertain. Per the germline V gene, CDR1 is SGHRS and CDR2 is YFSETQ. Deletions cut 0 bases from V and 1 base from J, with 10 bases between. This CDR3 has 16 residues. In DNA form, the CDR3 reads TGCGCCAGCAGCTTGGCCTCGGGAGGAACTAATGAAAAACTGTTTTTT. Encoded protein: CASSLASGGTNEKLFF.

The V and J genes are TRBV5-1 and TRBJ1-6; 7 bases are a match to TRBD1. The CDR3 totals 12 residues. The J segment lost 14 bases and the V segment lost 0 bases, leaving 2 bases of the junction unmatched. Germline values: CDR1 SGHRS, CDR2 YFSETQ. The CDR3, as DNA: TGCGCCAGCAGCTTGGCAGGGGGGACCCTCCACTTT. This gives the protein CASSLAGGTLHF. Together with reference TRBV5-1 and TRBJ1-6, the CDR3 gives the full variable domain: KAGVTQTPRYLIKTRGQQVTLSCSPISGHRSVSWYQQTPGQGLQFLFEYFSETQRNKGNFPGRFSGRQFSNSRSEMNVSTLELGDSALYLCASSLAGGTLHFGNGTRLTVT.

The chain links TRBV6-5 to TRBJ2-7; D unresolved. V was clipped by 2 bases and J by 2 bases, with 13 bases between them. CDR3 length: 15 residues. The germline gives CDR1 MNHEY, CDR2 SVGAGI. The CDR3 is CASSYGDVLTYEQYF. For the CDR3, the DNA is TGTGCCAGCAGTTACGGAGACGTATTGACCTACGAGCAGTACTTC.

The V gene is TRBV6-5, the J gene TRBJ2-3; D may be TRBD2 (6 bases). The CDR3 contains 15 residues. The germline V gene encodes CDR1 MNHEY and CDR2 SVGAGI. V lost 0 bases, J lost 5 bases, and 12 bases lay in between. CDR3 sequence (DNA): TGTGCCAGCAGTTACTCCGCGGGATGGGTAGATACGCAGTATTTT. It specifies CASSYSAGWVDTQYF.

Only a few counts were recorded for this clone. This sequence joins TRBV4-2 and TRBJ2-1, with 11 bases identical to TRBD1. The CDR3 runs to 15 residues. Germline CDR1 reads LGHNA; CDR2 reads YNFKEQ. V lost 4 bases, J lost 9 bases, and 8 bases stayed unmatched. The CDR3, as DNA: TGTGCCAGCAGCCGGGGCGGGGACAGGGGGGTTGAGCAGTTCTTC. It translates to CASSRGGDRGVEQFF.

CDR3 DNA: TGTGCCAGCAGCTTAGGTCGGGACACAGATACGCAGTATTTT. Amino acids: CASSLGRDTDTQYF. The chain recombines TRBV7-9 with TRBJ2-3; TRBD2 is a possible D gene (5 bases). The CDR3 is made up of 14 amino acids. Germline values: CDR1 SEHNR, CDR2 FQNEAQ (reference sequence). With 1 base removed from V and 2 bases from J, the gap between germline ends came to 7 bases.

The CDR3 bases are TGTGCCAGCAGCTCTACTAGCGGGGGGGTATACGAGCAGTACTTC. Its translation: CASSSTSGGVYEQYF. The chain combines TRBV7-2 with TRBJ2-7; TRBD2 agrees at 13 bases. The CDR3 length is 15 residues. The V and J ends lost 4 bases and 4 bases, in that order; junction bases with no gene match: 4. Germline loops: CDR1 SGHTA, CDR2 FQGNSA.

The rearrangement joins TRBV19 to TRBJ1-5; TRBD1 matches at 8 bases. This CDR3 comprises 14 residues. From germline, CDR1 is LNHDA and CDR2 SQIVND (reference sequence). V dropped 3 bases and J dropped 5; count of bases not matched to a gene: 3. The chain's CDR3 is CASSITGGHQPQHF. The CDR3 coding sequence is TGTGCCAGTAGTATTACAGGGGGTCATCAGCCCCAGCATTTT. Complete variable domain (other parts from reference TRBV19 and TRBJ1-5): DGGITQSPKYLFRKEGQNVTLSCEQNLNHDAMYWYRQDPGQGLRLIYYSQIVNDFQKGDIAEGYSVSREKKESFPLTVTSAQKNPTAFYLCASSITGGHQPQHFGDGTRLSIL.

This clone was recorded once. CDR3 nucleotides: TGTGCCAGCAGCGCCCGGGGCCAAGAGACCCAGTACTTC. Its protein is CASSARGQETQYF. V and J are TRBV3-1 (or the pseudogene TRBV3-2) and TRBJ2-5; D might be TRBD2 (5 bases). The V end was cut by 5 bases, the J end by 1 base, with 8 bases between. The CDR3 is made up of 13 amino acids. Per the germline V gene, CDR1 is LGHDT and CDR2 is YNNKEL (reference sequence).